The 10 T cell receptor beta chains listed next were all sequenced from one sample in a study of T cells after yellow fever vaccination. TCRdb redid the calling of the 5' RACE reads with MiXCR, one entry per CDR3 protein. The sample lists some 390,000 distinct CDR3 sequences, 6.2% occurring once. The sequencing used PBMCs, collected 5 days after the yellow fever booster vaccination. The receptors were gathered from a man aged 25 to 40 who received the YFV17D yellow fever vaccine.

This clonotype was seen at least ten times. The chain is built from TRBV27 and TRBJ2-4, with TRBD1 identical over 10 bases. Trimming cost V 7 bases and J 8 bases; bases outside gene matches: 5. The germline gives CDR1 MNHEY, CDR2 SMNVEV (reference sequence). The CDR3 has 13 residues. CDR3 region: CASTGQGEDIQYF. The CDR3 bases are TGTGCCAGCACCGGACAGGGGGAGGACATTCAGTACTTC.

This clonotype was counted ten times or more. The chain combines TRBV12-3 or TRBV12-4 with TRBJ2-3; D is unresolved. With 8 bases removed from V and 2 bases from J, the gap between germline ends came to 20 bases. This CDR3 has 16 amino acids. The CDR3 coding sequence is TGTGCCAGCTCCAGGAAATTTGGCAGTCCCACAGATACGCAGTATTTT. Translation: CASSRKFGSPTDTQYF.

This clonotype was detected only a few times. The rearrangement uses TRBV7-9 and TRBJ1-1, with D hard to call. V lost 1 base to trimming and J lost 6 bases, with 6 bases between them. CDR1 and CDR2 from the germline V gene are SEHNR and FQNEAQ (reference sequence). This CDR3 spans 12 amino acids. The DNA of the CDR3 is TGTGCCAGCAGCTTAGGGGTCGCTGAAGCTTTCTTT. Translation gives CASSLGVAEAFF. Based on the CDR3 plus reference TRBV7-9 and TRBJ1-1, the full variable domain is DTGVSQNPRHKITKRGQNVTFRCDPISEHNRLYWYRQTLGQGPEFLTYFQNEAQLEKSRLLSDRFSAERPKGSFSTLEIQRTEQGDSAMYLCASSLGVAEAFFGQGTRLTVV.

This clonotype came up a few times. V and J are TRBV20-1 and TRBJ2-1; TRBD2 aligns across 7 bases. CDR1 and CDR2 from the germline V gene are DFQATT and SNEGSKA (reference sequence). CDR3 length equals 15 residues. Trimming cost V 2 bases and J 2 bases; bases outside gene matches: 6. This CDR3 is CSARPSGNPYNEQFF. The CDR3 DNA reads as TGCAGTGCTAGACCCAGCGGGAACCCCTACAATGAGCAGTTCTTC.

As to this clonotype: A much larger clone differs by one base, so this may be a read error. The chain uses TRBV12-3 or TRBV12-4 and TRBJ2-2; maybe TRBD2 (5 bases). V was trimmed by 2 bases and J by 10 bases, leaving 11 bases between them. The CDR3 loop spans 13 amino acids. For the CDR3, the DNA is TGTGCCAGCAGTTTATTGAGGGCCGCGGAGCTGTTTTTT. It is translated as CASSLLRAAELFF.

This clonotype was recorded many times. J is TRBJ1-4 and V is TRBV5-5; 9 bases match TRBD1. CDR3 size: 15 residues. Germline CDR1 SGHKS, CDR2 YYEKEE (reference sequence). Losses at the gene ends were 0 bases for V and 10 bases for J; bases not matched to a gene: 7. This CDR3 is CASSLEGQGVRKLFF. The CDR3 DNA reads as TGTGCCAGCAGCTTGGAGGGACAGGGAGTGCGAAAACTGTTTTTT. Full variable domain (outside the CDR3, taken from reference TRBV5-5 and TRBJ1-4): DAGVTQSPTHLIKTRGQQVTLRCSPISGHKSVSWYQQVLGQGPQFIFQYYEKEERGRGNFPDRFSARQFPNYSSELNVNALLLGDSALYLCASSLEGQGVRKLFFGSGTQLSVL.

This clonotype turned up a few times. The V call is TRBV7-9, the J call TRBJ2-7; 7 bases map to TRBD1. The germline CDR1 and CDR2 sequences are SEHNR and FQNEAQ (reference sequence). This CDR3 spans 15 amino acids. V dropped 5 bases and J dropped 3; count of bases not matched to a gene: 10. CDR3 sequence reads: CASSPPQGIFYEQYF. CDR3 coding DNA: TGTGCCAGCAGCCCCCCACAGGGGATCTTCTACGAGCAGTACTTC.

This clonotype came up many times. The chain uses TRBV5-1 and TRBJ2-1; the match to TRBD1 covers 8 bases. The V gene end was trimmed by 2 bases and the J gene end by 6 bases; junction bases not matched to a gene: 13. CDR1 and CDR2 from the germline V gene are SGHRS and YFSETQ. This CDR3 region has 17 residues. The CDR3 protein is CASSFQGALGGPNEQFF. CDR3 sequence (DNA): TGCGCCAGCAGCTTCCAGGGGGCCCTGGGGGGTCCCAATGAGCAGTTCTTC.

This clonotype came up many times. The CDR3 reads CASSLDGTSGSRGVYEQYF. The DNA of the CDR3 is TGTGCCAGCAGCTTGGACGGGACTAGCGGGAGTCGGGGAGTATACGAGCAGTACTTC. The chain links TRBV11-1 to TRBJ2-7; 14 nucleotides line up with TRBD2. Germline loops: CDR1 SGHAT, CDR2 FQDESV (reference sequence). The CDR3 covers 19 residues. Trimming cost V 3 bases and J 4 bases; bases outside gene matches: 14.

This clonotype has more than one count but fewer than ten. The gene calls are TRBV4-3 and TRBJ2-2; 8 bases agree with TRBD1. The CDR3 is made up of 15 amino acids. With V trimmed by 3 bases and J by 6 bases, 6 bases remained unmatched. The germline V gene encodes CDR1 LGHNA and CDR2 YSLEER. CDR3 loop: CASSHADRGPGELFF. CDR3 bases: TGCGCCAGCAGCCACGCAGACAGGGGTCCCGGGGAGCTGTTTTTT.